This TCR beta chain was captured by sequencing in a study of cytomegalovirus exposure and HLA in healthy donors. Data came from immunoSEQ multiplex PCR; TCRdb stores just in-frame clones and leaves some out. Of some 130,000 clones listed, about 95% were seen once; the top ten hold roughly 1.9%. This CDR3 region has 17 residues. V gave up 0 bases and J gave up 9 bases; unmatched junction bases: 12. Germline CDR1 and CDR2: SGDLS and YYNGEE. As concerns this clone: The target antigen is unknown.

Findings and limits, study-wide: Researchers counted around 180 TCR beta chains as cytomegalovirus-associated.

The donors were members of the roughly 120-subject validation cohort (separate from the approximately 670-subject first cohort). V is TRBV9 and J is TRBJ2-1; 10 bases are a match to TRBD2. Sequences were obtained from PBMCs. The TCR sequence derives from a man younger than 35 in good health and CMV-seropositive. CDR3 loop: CASSVDPAGGPRGEQFF. CDR3 DNA: TGTGCCAGCAGCGTAGACCCAGCGGGAGGGCCTCGTGGTGAGCAGTTCTTC.